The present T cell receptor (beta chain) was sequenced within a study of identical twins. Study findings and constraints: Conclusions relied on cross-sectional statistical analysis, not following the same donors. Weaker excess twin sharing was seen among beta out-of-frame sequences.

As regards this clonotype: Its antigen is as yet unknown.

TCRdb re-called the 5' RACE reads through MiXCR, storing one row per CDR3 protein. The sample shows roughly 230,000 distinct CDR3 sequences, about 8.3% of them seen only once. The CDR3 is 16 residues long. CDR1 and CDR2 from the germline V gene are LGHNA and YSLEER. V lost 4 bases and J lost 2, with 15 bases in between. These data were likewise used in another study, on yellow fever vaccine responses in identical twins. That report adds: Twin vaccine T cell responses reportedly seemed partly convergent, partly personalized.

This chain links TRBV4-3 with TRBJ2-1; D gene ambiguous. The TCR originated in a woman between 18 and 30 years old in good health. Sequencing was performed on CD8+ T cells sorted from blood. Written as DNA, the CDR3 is TGCGCCAGCAGCCCAGATATGGCCGGCGCCTACAATGAGCAGTTCTTC. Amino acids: CASSPDMAGAYNEQFF.